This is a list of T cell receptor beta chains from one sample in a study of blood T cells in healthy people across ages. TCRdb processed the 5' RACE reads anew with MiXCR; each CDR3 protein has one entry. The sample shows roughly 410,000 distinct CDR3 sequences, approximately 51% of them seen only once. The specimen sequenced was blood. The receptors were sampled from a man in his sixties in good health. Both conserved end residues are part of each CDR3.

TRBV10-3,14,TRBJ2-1,CAISDGSTRSEQFF
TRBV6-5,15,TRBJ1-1,CASRATGGRNTEAFF
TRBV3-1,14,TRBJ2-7,CASSIRRYSYEQYF
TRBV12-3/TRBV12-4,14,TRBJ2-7,CASSPDRSFYEQYF
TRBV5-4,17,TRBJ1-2,CASSAAGGLSEGHGYTF
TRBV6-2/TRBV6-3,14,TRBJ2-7,CASSYVSGSYEQYF
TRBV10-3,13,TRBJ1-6,CATWDSHNSPLHF
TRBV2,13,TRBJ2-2,CASTDTPTGELFF
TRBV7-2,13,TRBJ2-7,CASSIQPDGEQYF
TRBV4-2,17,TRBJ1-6,CASSHEKTGASNSPLHF
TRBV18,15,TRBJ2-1,CASSGARGSYNEQFF
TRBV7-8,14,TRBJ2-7,CANSHTGKGYEQYF
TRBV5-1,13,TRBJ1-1,CASSVIGNTEAFF
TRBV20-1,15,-,CSARQGGGRAQTQYF
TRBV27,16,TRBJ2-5,CASSWGLAGQYNVQYF
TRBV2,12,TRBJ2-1,CASSPNSNEQFF
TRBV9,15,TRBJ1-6,CASSVGGRGNSPLHF
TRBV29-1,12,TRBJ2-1,CSVEEADNEQFF
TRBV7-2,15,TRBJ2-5,CASSQVAGYQETQYF
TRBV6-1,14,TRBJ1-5,CASIPGTSNQPQHF
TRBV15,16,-,CATSRERPGSYNEQYF
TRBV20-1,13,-,CSASHRGFYEQYF
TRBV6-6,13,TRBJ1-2,CASTWGQNYGYTF
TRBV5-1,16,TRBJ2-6,CASRLAPGSGANVLTF
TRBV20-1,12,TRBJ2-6,CGGGSEANVLTF
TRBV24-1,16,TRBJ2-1,CATSDQSGSSYNEQFF
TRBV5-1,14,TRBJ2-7,CASSLALPPYEQYF
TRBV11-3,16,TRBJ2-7,CASSSDTRKPSYEQYF
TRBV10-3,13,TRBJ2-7,CAISGQGDYEQYF
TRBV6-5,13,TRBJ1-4,CASRTGGSEKLFF
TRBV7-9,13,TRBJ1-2,CASSFSANYGYTF
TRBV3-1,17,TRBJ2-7,CASSKGLGTLVRGEQYF
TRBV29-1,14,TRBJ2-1,CSVAGLAPARPQFF
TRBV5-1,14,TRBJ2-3,CASSPGALADTQYF
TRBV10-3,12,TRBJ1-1,CAISPGGEAAFF
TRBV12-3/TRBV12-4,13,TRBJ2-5,CASSVAGTETQYF
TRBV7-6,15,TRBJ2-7,CASSARGYPSYEQYF